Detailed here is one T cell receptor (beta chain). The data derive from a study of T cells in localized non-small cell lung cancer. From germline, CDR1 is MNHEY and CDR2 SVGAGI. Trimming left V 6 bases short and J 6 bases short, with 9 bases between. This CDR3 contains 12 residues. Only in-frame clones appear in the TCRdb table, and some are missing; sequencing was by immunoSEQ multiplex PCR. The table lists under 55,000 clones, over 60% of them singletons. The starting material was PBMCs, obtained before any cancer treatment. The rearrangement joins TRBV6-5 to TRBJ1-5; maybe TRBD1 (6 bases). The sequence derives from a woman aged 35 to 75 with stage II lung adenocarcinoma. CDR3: CASSLQGQPQHF. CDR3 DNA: TGTGCCAGCAGCCTACAGGGTCAGCCCCAGCATTTT.